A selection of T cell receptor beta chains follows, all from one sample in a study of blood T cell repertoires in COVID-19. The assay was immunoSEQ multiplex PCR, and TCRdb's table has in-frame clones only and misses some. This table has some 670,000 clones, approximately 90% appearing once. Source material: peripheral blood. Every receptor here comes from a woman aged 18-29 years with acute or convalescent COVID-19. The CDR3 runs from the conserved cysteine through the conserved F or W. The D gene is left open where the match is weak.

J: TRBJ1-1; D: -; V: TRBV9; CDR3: CASSVGGQQNTEAFF
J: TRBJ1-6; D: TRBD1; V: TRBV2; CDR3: CASSLGDRSSPLHF
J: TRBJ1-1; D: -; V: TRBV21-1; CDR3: CASSATGNTEAFF
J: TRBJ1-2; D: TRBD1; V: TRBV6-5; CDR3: CASRLTGGEAYGYTF
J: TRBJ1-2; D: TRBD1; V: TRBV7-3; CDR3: CASTRTPGTEKYGYTF
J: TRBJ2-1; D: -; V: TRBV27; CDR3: CASSLSGGEQFF
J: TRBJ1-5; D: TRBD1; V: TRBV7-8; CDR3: CASSRGGQGRDQPQHF
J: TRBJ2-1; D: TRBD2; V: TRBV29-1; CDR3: CSGGGTYNEQFF
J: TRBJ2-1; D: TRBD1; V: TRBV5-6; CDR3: CASSSRQGRFYNEQFF
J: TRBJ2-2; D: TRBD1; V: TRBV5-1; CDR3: CASSHGGTAPTGELFF
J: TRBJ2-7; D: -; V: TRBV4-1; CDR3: CASSQGPASSYEQYF
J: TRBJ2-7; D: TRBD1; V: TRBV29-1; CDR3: CSVEGLPGQGSHEQYF
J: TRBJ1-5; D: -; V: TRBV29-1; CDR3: CSVTTPGKPQHF
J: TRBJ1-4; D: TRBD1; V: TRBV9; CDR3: CASSVEGTARGEKLFF
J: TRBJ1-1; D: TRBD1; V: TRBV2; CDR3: CASSARQGMNTEAFF
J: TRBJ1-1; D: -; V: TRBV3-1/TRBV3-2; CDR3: CASSQPIGGGVNTEAFF
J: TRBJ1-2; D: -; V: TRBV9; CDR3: CASSVAGLNYGYTF
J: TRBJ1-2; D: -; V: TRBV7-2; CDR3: CASSLIQGSDGYTF
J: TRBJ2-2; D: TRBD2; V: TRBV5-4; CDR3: CASSLVLKRGANTGELFF
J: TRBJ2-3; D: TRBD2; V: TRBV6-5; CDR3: CASSYTSGGPDTQYF
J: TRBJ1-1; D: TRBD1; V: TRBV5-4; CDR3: CASSLPDPRDRGKGTEAFF
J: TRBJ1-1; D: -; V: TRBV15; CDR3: CATSREGGATRGAFF
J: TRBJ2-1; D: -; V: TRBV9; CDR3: CASSAETPYNEQFF
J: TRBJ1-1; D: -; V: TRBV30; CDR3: CAWNPDINTEAFF
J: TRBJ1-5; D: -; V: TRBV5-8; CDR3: CASSLGGSNQPQHF
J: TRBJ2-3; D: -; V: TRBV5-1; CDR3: CASIPSGRASTDTQYF
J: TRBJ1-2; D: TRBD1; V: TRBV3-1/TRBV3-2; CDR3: CASSPDRVRGYTF
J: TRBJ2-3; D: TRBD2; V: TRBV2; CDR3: CARTSGGRPDTQYF
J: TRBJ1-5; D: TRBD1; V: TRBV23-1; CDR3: CASSQRRGTGDNNQPQHF
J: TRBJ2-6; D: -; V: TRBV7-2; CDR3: CASSLVTSSGANVLTF
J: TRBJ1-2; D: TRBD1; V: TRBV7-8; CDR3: CASSLKGAPYGYTF
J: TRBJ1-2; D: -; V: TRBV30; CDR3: CAWSVQISGIKGYTF
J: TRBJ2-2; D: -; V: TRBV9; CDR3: CASSPRTGTGELFF
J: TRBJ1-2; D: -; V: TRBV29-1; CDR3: CSAPRTAGDGYTF
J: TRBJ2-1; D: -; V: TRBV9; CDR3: CASSVTGEDYNEQFF
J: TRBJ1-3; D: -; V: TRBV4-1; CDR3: CASSSLQISGNTIYF
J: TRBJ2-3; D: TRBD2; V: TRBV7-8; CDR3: CASSGLDFTDTQYF
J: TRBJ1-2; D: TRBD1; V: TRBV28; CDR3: CASRDNRGGYTF
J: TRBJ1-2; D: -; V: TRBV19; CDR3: CASSIGLIYGYTF
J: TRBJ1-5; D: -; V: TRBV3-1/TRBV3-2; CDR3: CASSQTHGTKGDQPQHF
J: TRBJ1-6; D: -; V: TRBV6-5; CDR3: CASSYALYDRLHF
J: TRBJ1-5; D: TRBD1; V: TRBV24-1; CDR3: CATSGGVGTGGDQPQHF
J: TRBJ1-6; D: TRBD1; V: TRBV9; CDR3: CASSGTGGNTYNSPLHF
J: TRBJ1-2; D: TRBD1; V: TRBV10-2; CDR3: CASSAGTGLKGDTF
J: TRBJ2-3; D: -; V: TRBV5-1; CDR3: CASSSRGTTDTQYF
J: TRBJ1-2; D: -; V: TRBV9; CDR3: CASSAGQFYGYTF
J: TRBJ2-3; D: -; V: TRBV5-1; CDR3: CASSTNRGALDTQYF
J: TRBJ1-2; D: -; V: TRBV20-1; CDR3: CSASTSAYGYTF
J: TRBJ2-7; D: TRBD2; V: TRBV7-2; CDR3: CASSPSPGGLYEQYF
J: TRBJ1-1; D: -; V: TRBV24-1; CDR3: CATSEGLNTEAFF
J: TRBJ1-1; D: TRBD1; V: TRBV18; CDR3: CASSPFGTVGNTEAFF
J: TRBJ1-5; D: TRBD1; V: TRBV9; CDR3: CASSEQGNQPQHF
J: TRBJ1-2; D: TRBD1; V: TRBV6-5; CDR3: CASGDSLFYGYTF
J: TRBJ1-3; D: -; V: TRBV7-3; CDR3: CASSLPGARITLNTIYF
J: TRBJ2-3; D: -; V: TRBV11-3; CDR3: CASSLSREGPDTQYF
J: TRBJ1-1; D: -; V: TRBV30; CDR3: CAWNGGGTEAFF
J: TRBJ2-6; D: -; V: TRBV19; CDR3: CASSFPGLRSGANVLTF
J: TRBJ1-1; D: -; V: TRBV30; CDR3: CAWGGGRLNTEAFF